One sample yielded the 2 T cell receptor beta chains listed below, sequenced in a study of blood T cell repertoires in COVID-19. The method was immunoSEQ multiplex PCR; TCRdb's version includes in-frame clones alone and lacks a portion of them. The data hold fewer than 450,000 clones, with 88% observed a single time. Sequencing was performed on PBMCs or T cells enriched from blood (not recorded which). The receptors come from a woman aged 35 to 49 with acute COVID-19.

The chain uses TRBV11-2 and TRBJ1-3; D is unresolved. V was cut by 6 bases and J by 1 base, with 13 bases left in between. Germline CDR1 and CDR2: SGHAT and FQNNGV. The CDR3 has 15 amino acids. CDR3 region: CASRHNLDSGNTIYF. CDR3 nucleotide sequence: TGTGCCAGCAGGCATAACCTAGATTCTGGAAACACCATATATTTT.

The chain uses TRBV20-1 and TRBJ2-3; the D is unclear. Germline-derived CDR1 and CDR2 are DFQATT and SNEGSKA (reference sequence). There are 11 residues in the CDR3. The V end lost 4 bases, the J end lost 6 bases, and 8 bases lay between the germline ends. The CDR3 loop is CSAKSKDTQYF. The CDR3 DNA sequence: TGCAGTGCTAAAAGCAAGGATACGCAGTATTTT.